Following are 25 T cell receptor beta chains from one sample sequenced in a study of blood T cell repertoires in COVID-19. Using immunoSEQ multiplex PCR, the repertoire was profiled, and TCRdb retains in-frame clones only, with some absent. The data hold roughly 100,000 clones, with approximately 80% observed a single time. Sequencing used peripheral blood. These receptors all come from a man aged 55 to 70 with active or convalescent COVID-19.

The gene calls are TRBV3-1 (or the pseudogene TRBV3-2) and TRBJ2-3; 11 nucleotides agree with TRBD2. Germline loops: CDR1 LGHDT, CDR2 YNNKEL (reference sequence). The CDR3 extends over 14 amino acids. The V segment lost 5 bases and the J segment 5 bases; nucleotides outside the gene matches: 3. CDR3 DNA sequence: TGTGCCAGCAGCTACGGACTAGCGGGAGATACGCAGTATTTT. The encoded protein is CASSYGLAGDTQYF.

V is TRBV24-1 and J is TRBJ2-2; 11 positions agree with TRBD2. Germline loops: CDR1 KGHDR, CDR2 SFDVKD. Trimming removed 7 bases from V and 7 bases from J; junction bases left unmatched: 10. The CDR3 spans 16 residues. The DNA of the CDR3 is TGTGCCACCAGACGCGGGACTAGCGGAGTGGGCGGGGAGCTGTTTTTT. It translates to CATRRGTSGVGGELFF.

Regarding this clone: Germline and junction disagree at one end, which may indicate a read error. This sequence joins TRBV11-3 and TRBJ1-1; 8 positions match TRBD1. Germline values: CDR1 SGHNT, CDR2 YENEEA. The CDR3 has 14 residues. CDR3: CASSSEGQGAITFF. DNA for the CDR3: TGTGCCAGCAGCTCAGAAGGTCAGGGGGCGATAACTTTTTTT.

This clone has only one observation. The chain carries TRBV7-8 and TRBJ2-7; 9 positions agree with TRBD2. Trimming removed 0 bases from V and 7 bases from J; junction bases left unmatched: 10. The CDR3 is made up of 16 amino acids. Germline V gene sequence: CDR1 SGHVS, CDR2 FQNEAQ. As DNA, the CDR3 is TGTGCCAGCAGCTTAGCGCTGGTTAGCGGGGGATATGAGCAGTACTTC. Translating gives CASSLALVSGGYEQYF.

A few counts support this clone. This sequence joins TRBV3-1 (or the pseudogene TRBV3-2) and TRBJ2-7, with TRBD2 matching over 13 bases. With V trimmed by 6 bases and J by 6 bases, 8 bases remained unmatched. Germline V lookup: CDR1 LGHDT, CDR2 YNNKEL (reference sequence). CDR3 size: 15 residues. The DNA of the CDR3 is TGTGCCAGCAGACTAGCGGGAGGGCTTTGTCGCGAGCAGTACGTC. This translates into CASRLAGGLCREQYV.

The CDR3 loop reads CASRLGGASNQPQHF. The CDR3 region has the DNA TGTGCCAGCAGACTAGGCGGGGCCAGCAATCAGCCCCAGCATTTT. The chain links TRBV7-8 to TRBJ1-5, with D maybe TRBD1 (5 bases). Germline V lookup: CDR1 SGHVS, CDR2 FQNEAQ. The CDR3 runs to 15 residues. With 6 bases removed from V and 1 base from J, the gap between germline ends came to 13 bases.

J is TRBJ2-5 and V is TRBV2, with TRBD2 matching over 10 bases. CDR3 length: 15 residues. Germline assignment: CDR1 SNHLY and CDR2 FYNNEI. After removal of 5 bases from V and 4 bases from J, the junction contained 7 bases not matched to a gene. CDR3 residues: CASSLSSGRGETQYF. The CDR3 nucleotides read TGTGCCAGCAGTCTCTCTAGCGGGAGAGGAGAGACCCAGTACTTC.

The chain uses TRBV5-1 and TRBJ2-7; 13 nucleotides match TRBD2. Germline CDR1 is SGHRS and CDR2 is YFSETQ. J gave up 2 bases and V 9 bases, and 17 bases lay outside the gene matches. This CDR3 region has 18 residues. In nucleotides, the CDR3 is TGCGCCACCCAAGCCCGGACTAGCGGGAGTCCGAAAGCCTACGAGCAGTACGTC. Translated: CATQARTSGSPKAYEQYV.

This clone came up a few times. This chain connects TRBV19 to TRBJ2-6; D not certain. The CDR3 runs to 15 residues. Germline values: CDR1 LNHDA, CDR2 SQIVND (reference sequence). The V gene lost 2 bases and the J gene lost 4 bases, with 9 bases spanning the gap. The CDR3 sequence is CASSILETGANVLTF. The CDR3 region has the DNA TGTGCCAGTAGTATATTGGAGACCGGGGCCAACGTCCTGACTTTC.

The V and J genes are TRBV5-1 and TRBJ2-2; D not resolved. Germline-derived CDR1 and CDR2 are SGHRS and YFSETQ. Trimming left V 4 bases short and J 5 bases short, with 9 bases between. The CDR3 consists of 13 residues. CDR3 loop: CASSLPGTGELFF. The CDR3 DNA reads TGCGCCAGCAGCCTCCCCGGGACCGGGGAGCTGTTTTTT.

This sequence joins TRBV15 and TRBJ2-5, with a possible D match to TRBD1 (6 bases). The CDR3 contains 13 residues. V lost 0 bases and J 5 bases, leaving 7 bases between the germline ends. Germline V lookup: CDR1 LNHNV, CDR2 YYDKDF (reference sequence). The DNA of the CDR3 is TGTGCCACCAGCAGAGACAGGGGTGAGACCCAGTACTTC. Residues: CATSRDRGETQYF.

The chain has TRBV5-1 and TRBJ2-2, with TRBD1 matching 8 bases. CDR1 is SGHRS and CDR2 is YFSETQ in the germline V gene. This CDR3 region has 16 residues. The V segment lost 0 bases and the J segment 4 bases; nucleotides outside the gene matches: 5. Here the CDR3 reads CASSLGQGASTGELFF. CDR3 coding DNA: TGCGCCAGCAGCTTGGGGCAGGGGGCGAGCACCGGGGAGCTGTTTTTT.

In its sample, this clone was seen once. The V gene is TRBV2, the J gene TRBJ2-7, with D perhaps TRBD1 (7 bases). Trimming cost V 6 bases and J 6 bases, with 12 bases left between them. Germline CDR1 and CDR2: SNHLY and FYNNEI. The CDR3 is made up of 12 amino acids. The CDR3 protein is CASSTQGGEQYF. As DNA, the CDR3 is TGTGCCAGCAGCACCCAGGGGGGCGAGCAGTACTTC.

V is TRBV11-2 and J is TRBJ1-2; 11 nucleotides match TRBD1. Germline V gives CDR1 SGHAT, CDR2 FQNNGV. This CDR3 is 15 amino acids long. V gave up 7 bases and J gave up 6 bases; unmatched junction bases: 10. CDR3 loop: CASTPGPDRGHGYTF. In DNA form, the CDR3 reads TGTGCCAGCACCCCAGGGCCGGACAGGGGGCATGGCTACACCTTC.

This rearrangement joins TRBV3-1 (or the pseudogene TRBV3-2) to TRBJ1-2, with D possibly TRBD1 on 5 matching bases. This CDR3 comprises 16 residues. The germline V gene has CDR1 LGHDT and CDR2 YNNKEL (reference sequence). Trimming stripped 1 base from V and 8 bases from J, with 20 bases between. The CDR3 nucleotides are TGTGCCAGCAGCCAAGGGAGGGGAAATCTCCCCGACGGCTACACCTTC. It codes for CASSQGRGNLPDGYTF.

CDR3 bases: TGTGCCAGCAGCTTAGCGATGCGGGAATCCTACAATGAGCAGTTCTTC. Residues: CASSLAMRESYNEQFF. The chain links TRBV7-8 to TRBJ2-1, with a possible D match to TRBD2 (6 bases). Germline V CDR1 and CDR2: SGHVS, FQNEAQ. Trimming cost V 0 bases and J 1 base, with 10 bases left between them. The CDR3 has 16 residues. The full variable domain, with the rest looked up from reference TRBV7-8 and TRBJ2-1, is GAGVSQSPRYKVAKRGQDVALRCDPISGHVSLFWYQQALGQGPEFLTYFQNEAQLDKSGLPSDRFFAERPEGSVSTLKIQRTQQEDSAVYLCASSLAMRESYNEQFFGPGTRLTVL.

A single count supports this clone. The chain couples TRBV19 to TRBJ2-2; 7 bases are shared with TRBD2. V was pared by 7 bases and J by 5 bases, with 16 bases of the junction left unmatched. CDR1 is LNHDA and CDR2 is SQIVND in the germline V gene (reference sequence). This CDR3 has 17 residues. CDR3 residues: CASISEVQGLWTGELFF. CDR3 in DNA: TGTGCCAGTATAAGTGAGGTGCAGGGACTATGGACCGGGGAGCTGTTTTTT.

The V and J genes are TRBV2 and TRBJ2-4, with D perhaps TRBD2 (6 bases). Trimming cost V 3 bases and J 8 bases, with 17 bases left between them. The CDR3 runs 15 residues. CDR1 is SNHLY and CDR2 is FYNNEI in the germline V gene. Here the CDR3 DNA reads TGTGCCAGCAGTGAGGGGTTGGTCAGGGAGGACATTCAGTACTTC. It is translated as CASSEGLVREDIQYF.

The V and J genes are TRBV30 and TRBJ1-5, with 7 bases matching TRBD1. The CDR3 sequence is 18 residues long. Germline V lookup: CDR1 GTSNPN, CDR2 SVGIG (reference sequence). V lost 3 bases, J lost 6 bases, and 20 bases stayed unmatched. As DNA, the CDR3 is TGTGCCTGGAGAGAGGGGACAGTTGGGTACATTGCAGGTCAGCCCCAGCATTTT. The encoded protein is CAWREGTVGYIAGQPQHF.

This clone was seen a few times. CDR3 region: CASSYRPPDRQETQYF. CDR3 nucleotides: TGTGCCAGCAGTTACCGCCCCCCGGACAGGCAAGAGACCCAGTACTTC. This chain connects TRBV6-2 or TRBV6-3 to TRBJ2-5, with 7 bases that match TRBD1. The CDR3 totals 16 residues. V was clipped by 2 bases and J by 2 bases; unmatched bases: 8. The germline gives CDR1 MNHEY, CDR2 SVGEGT.

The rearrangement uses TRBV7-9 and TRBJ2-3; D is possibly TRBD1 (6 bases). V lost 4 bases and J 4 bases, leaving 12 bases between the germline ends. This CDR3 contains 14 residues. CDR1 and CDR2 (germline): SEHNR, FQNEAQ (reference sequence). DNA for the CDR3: TGTGCCAGCAGCTCAGGCAGGGGAGCAGATACGCAGTATTTT. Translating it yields CASSSGRGADTQYF.

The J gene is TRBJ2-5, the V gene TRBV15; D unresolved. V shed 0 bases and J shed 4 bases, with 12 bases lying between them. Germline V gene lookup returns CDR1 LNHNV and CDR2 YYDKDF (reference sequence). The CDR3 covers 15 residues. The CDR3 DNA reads TGTGCCACCAGCAGAGATCTGGCTAGTCGAGAGACCCAGTACTTC. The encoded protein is CATSRDLASRETQYF.

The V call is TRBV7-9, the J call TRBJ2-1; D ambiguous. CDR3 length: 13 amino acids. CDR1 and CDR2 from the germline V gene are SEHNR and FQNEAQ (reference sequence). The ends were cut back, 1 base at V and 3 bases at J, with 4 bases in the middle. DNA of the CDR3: TGTGCCAGCAGCTTAGACGGCTACAATGAGCAGTTCTTC. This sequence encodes CASSLDGYNEQFF.

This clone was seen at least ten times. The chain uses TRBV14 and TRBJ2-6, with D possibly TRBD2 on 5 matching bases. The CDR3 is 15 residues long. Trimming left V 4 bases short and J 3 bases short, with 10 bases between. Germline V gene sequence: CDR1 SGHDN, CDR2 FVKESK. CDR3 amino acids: CASSPSGSGANVLTF. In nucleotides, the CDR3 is TGTGCCAGCAGCCCATCGGGAAGTGGGGCCAACGTCCTGACTTTC.

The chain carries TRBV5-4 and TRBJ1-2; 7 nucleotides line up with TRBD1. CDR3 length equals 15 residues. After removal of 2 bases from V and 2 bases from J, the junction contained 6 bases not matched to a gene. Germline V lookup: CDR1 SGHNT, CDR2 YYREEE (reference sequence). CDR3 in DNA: TGTGCCAGCAGCTTAGGGGGGACAGTCAACTATGGCTACACCTTC. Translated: CASSLGGTVNYGYTF.